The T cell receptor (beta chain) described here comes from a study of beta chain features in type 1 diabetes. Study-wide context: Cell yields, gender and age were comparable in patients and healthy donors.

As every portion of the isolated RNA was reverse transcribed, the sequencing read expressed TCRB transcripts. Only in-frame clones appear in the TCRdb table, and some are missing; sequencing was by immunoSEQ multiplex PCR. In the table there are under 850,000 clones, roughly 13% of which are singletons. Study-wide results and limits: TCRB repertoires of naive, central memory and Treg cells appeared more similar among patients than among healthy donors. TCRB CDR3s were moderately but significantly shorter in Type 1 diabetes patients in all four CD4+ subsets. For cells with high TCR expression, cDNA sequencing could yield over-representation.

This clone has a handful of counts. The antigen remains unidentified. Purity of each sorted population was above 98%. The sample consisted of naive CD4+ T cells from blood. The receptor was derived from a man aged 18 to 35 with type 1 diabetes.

CDR3 sequence: CASSVGGRDTF. CDR3 bases: TGTGCCAGCAGCGTAGGAGGGAGGGACACCTTC. The chain has TRBV9 and TRBJ1-2, with no clear D. CDR1 and CDR2 (germline): SGDLS, YYNGEE. V was clipped by 0 bases and J by 12 bases, with 9 bases between them. This CDR3 region has 11 residues.